This T cell receptor beta chain was documented in a study of blood T cells in healthy people across ages. Overall study results and limits: Unknown donor CMV status possibly confounded expanded clonotype changes. Estimates of diversity drawn from one million T cells were considered underestimates. Percentage of naive T cells showed a strong correlation with TCR beta diversity.

Notes on this clonotype: Its antigen is not identified. This sequence may be a read error, since a much larger clone differs from it by one base.

A second PCR of 7 to 11 cycles used a sample-barcoded 5' primer and a J-beta primer mix. TCRdb re-called the 5' RACE reads with MiXCR, one entry per CDR3 protein. The table records about 800,000 distinct CDR3 sequences, roughly 64% of them present only once. Germline CDR1 MNHEY, CDR2 SVGEGT. There are 12 residues in the CDR3. This chain uses TRBV6-2 or TRBV6-3 with TRBJ2-5; weak D call: TRBD2 (6 bases). TRBJ2-7 matches the DNA end more closely, so the J call is doubtful. The sequencing sample was made of blood. The TCR sequence derives from a man between 25 and 39 years old in good health. The DNA of the CDR3 is TGTGCCAGCAGGTACGGGGGTAGCGAGCAGTACTTC. Its translation is CASRYGGSEQYF.